The rows below give T cell receptor beta chains drawn from one sample of a study of shared clonotypes between healthy human individuals. Produced via immunoSEQ multiplex PCR; TCRdb's table is partial and in-frame only. The profile shows roughly 330,000 clones, about 74% of them singletons. Sequenced sample: memory CD4+ T cells sorted from blood. These receptors originate from a man aged 30 to 39 in good health. Each CDR3 is given with its conserved first and last residue. A D gene is named only where the DNA matches it firmly. The size entry is marked missing in some rows and otherwise reads once, few, many or a size class.

d_gene	abundance	v_gene	j_gene	CDR3aa	CDR3nt
.	.	TRBV11-3	TRBJ2-1	CASSLASGNEQFF	TGTGCCAGCAGCTTAGCGAGCGGGAATGAGCAGTTCTTC
TRBD2	.	TRBV19	TRBJ2-2	CASSTSGSSTGELFF	TGTGCCAGTAGTACTAGCGGGTCTAGCACCGGGGAGCTGTTTTTT
TRBD2	.	TRBV6-4	TRBJ2-1	CASSDSASGRLGNEQFF	TGTGCCAGCAGTGACTCGGCTAGCGGGAGGCTGGGCAATGAGCAGTTCTTC
.	.	TRBV6-1	TRBJ1-2	CASSEQGSSGYTF	TGTGCCAGCAGTGAACAGGGATCTAGTGGCTACACCTTC
.	.	TRBV7-2	TRBJ2-3	CASSNRQQIDLTQYF	TGTGCCAGCAGCAACAGACAACAAATCGATTTGACGCAGTATTTT
.	.	TRBV6-5	TRBJ2-6	CASSYSGANVLTF	TGTGCCAGCAGTTACTCTGGGGCCAACGTCCTGACTTTC
.	.	TRBV10-2	TRBJ2-3	CASSESSSTDTQYF	TGCGCCAGCAGTGAGTCGAGCAGCACAGATACGCAGTATTTT
.	few	TRBV7-9	TRBJ1-1	CASRTIEAFF	TGTGCCAGCAGGACGATCGAAGCTTTCTTT
.	.	TRBV18	TRBJ1-2	CASSPQAPGGYTF	TGTGCCAGCTCACCACAGGCCCCGGGTGGCTACACCTTC
TRBD2	.	TRBV25-1	TRBJ2-2	CARRLALRTGELFF	TGTGCCAGGCGACTAGCTCTTCGGACCGGGGAGCTGTTTTTT
.	once	TRBV2	TRBJ1-2	CASSAGGTETNYGYTF	TGTGCCAGCAGTGCGGGAGGGACGGAAACTAACTATGGCTACACCTTC
.	.	TRBV5-6	TRBJ2-2	CASSLPAVFAGELFF	TGTGCCAGCAGCTTGCCGGCAGTATTTGCCGGGGAGCTGTTTTTT
.	few	TRBV5-6	TRBJ1-4	CASSKGRHATNEKLFF	TGTGCCAGCAGTAAAGGTCGCCATGCAACTAATGAAAAACTGTTTTTT